Listed here are 32 T cell receptor beta chains from one sample, sequenced in a study of blood T cell repertoires in COVID-19. TCRdb's copy holds only in-frame clones and misses some; the assay was immunoSEQ multiplex PCR. The sample holds 150,000 or so clones; around 74% are singletons and the top ten take less than 3%. Sequenced: peripheral blood. These receptor sequences come from a woman over 75 with acute or convalescent COVID-19.

The chain is built from TRBV6-2 or TRBV6-3 and TRBJ2-1, with 10 bases that match TRBD2. J lost 4 bases, V lost 4 bases, and 10 bases had no gene match. There are 17 residues in the CDR3. The germline gives CDR1 MNHEY, CDR2 SVGEGT. This CDR3 is CASSSPSSGRVYNEQFF. In nucleotides, the CDR3 is TGTGCCAGCAGTTCCCCCTCAAGCGGGAGGGTGTACAATGAGCAGTTCTTC.

CDR3 residues: CASTPQGGGQPQHF. The CDR3 DNA follows: TGTGCCAGTACACCCCAAGGGGGGGGTCAGCCCCAGCATTTT. This chain connects TRBV19 to TRBJ1-5, with TRBD1 as a possible D gene (6 bases). Trimming removed 7 bases at V and 6 bases at J, with 16 bases between. Germline assignment: CDR1 LNHDA and CDR2 SQIVND (reference sequence). The CDR3 loop spans 14 amino acids.

The chain carries TRBV29-1 and TRBJ2-2; 10 bases line up with TRBD2. CDR3 length: 17 amino acids. With 5 bases clipped from V and 0 bases from J, the junction kept 9 bases outside the gene matches. Per the germline V gene, CDR1 is SQVTM and CDR2 is ANQGSEA. The CDR3 DNA reads TGCAGCGTTATTTCTAGCGGGAGTATGGCGAACACCGGGGAGCTGTTTTTT. Translated: CSVISSGSMANTGELFF.

The chain links TRBV5-4 to TRBJ2-5; D may be TRBD1 (6 bases). The CDR3 runs 13 residues. CDR1 is SGHNT and CDR2 is YYREEE in the germline V gene (reference sequence). Trimming shortened V by 0 bases and J by 9 bases, and 12 bases separated the two germline ends. CDR3 protein: CASSLGTEASQYF. Here the CDR3 DNA reads TGTGCCAGCAGCTTGGGGACAGAAGCGTCCCAGTACTTC.

V gene TRBV24-1 combines with J gene TRBJ1-1; weak D call: TRBD1 (6 bases). The germline gives CDR1 KGHDR, CDR2 SFDVKD. The CDR3 consists of 15 residues. Trimming shortened V by 3 bases and J by 0 bases, and 10 bases separated the two germline ends. CDR3 sequence (DNA): TGTGCCACCAGTGATACGGACAGAATGAACACTGAAGCTTTCTTT. Its protein is CATSDTDRMNTEAFF.

For the CDR3, the DNA is TGTGCCAGTAGCCGGACTAGCGTTTACAATGAGCAGTTCTTC. Its translation: CASSRTSVYNEQFF. V usage is TRBV19 and J usage is TRBJ2-1; TRBD2 agrees at 9 bases. Germline lookup yields CDR1 LNHDA and CDR2 SQIVND (reference sequence). Trimming took 6 bases from V and 4 from J; bases not matched to a gene: 4. There are 14 residues in the CDR3.

This clone was seen once. V usage is TRBV19 and J usage is TRBJ1-2; weak D call: TRBD1 (6 bases). The germline gives CDR1 LNHDA, CDR2 SQIVND (reference sequence). Trimming removed 5 bases at V and 4 bases at J, with 17 bases between. CDR3 length equals 15 residues. The CDR3 reads CASSRLPQGSYGYTF. The CDR3 DNA reads as TGTGCCAGTAGTCGTTTACCTCAGGGGTCCTATGGCTACACCTTC.

The chain carries TRBV20-1 and TRBJ2-1, with 8 bases aligning to TRBD2. Germline V gives CDR1 DFQATT, CDR2 SNEGSKA (reference sequence). The CDR3 contains 15 residues. J was trimmed by 8 bases and V by 3 bases; bases with no gene match: 12. The chain's CDR3 is CSASFTGGGLDEQFF. CDR3 coding DNA: TGCAGTGCTAGTTTTACGGGAGGGGGGTTGGATGAGCAGTTCTTC.

There are a few counts of this clone. The chain joins TRBV7-2 to TRBJ1-1; the D gene is possibly TRBD1 (5 bases). Between the trimmed V and J ends, which lost 5 bases and 1 base, there was a span of 8 bases. The length of the CDR3 is 13 residues. Germline CDR1 is SGHTA and CDR2 is FQGNSA. The CDR3 nucleotides are TGTGCCAGCAGCGGGGCACGGAACACTGAAGCTTTCTTT. This sequence encodes CASSGARNTEAFF.

This clone has just one count. The chain links TRBV18 to TRBJ2-2; 13 nucleotides line up with TRBD2. With 0 bases clipped from V and 4 bases from J, the junction kept 2 bases outside the gene matches. This CDR3 is built from 17 residues. The germline V gene encodes CDR1 KGHSH and CDR2 LQKENI. The CDR3 DNA is TGTGCCAGCTCACCACCGGGACTAGCGGGACCCACCGGGGAGCTGTTTTTT. This translates into CASSPPGLAGPTGELFF.

In this sample, this clone turned up a few times. V usage is TRBV5-4 and J usage is TRBJ2-3; D possibly corresponds to TRBD1 (6 bases). This CDR3 spans 16 amino acids. Germline loops: CDR1 SGHNT, CDR2 YYREEE (reference sequence). V lost 1 base and J lost 0, with 12 bases in between. The CDR3 DNA is TGTGCCAGCAGCTTGAGGACAGACCTAAGCACAGATACGCAGTATTTT. Translated, it gives CASSLRTDLSTDTQYF.

This chain joins TRBV7-9 and TRBJ1-1, with 9 bases matching TRBD1. Germline values: CDR1 SEHNR, CDR2 FQNEAQ (reference sequence). The length of the CDR3 is 15 residues. The V and J ends lost 1 base and 7 bases, in that order; junction bases with no gene match: 7. The CDR3 DNA follows: TGTGCCAGCAGCTTAGTTCTGGGACAGGGCTTTGAAGCTTTCTTT. Its protein is CASSLVLGQGFEAFF.

The chain recombines TRBV6-6 with TRBJ1-1, with D maybe TRBD1 (5 bases). The ends were cut back, 0 bases at V and 4 bases at J, with 12 bases in the middle. The germline V gene encodes CDR1 MNHNY and CDR2 SVGAGI (reference sequence). This CDR3 region has 15 residues. The CDR3 DNA reads TGTGCCAGCAGTTACTCGGCAGGGCTTGTCACTGAAGCTTTCTTT. As protein: CASSYSAGLVTEAFF.

The J gene is TRBJ2-1, the V gene TRBV9; 8 positions agree with TRBD1. The CDR3 consists of 15 residues. J was trimmed by 5 bases and V by 4 bases; bases with no gene match: 8. CDR1 is SGDLS and CDR2 is YYNGEE in the germline V gene. This CDR3 reads CASSHGQGHNNEQFF. CDR3 nucleotide sequence: TGTGCCAGCAGCCACGGACAGGGCCATAACAATGAGCAGTTCTTC.

The CDR3 bases are TGTGCCAGCAGTTACTCGGTGGCAGGGAATCGAAATGAGCAGTTCTTC. Its protein product is CASSYSVAGNRNEQFF. The chain carries TRBV6-5 and TRBJ2-1; D perhaps matches TRBD1 (5 bases). Trimming took off 0 bases at V and 7 bases at J, with 16 bases between the two ends. The CDR3 length is 16 residues. The germline CDR1 and CDR2 sequences are MNHEY and SVGAGI.

V usage is TRBV28 and J usage is TRBJ1-2; weak D call: TRBD1 (6 bases). From germline, CDR1 is MDHEN and CDR2 SYDVKM. This CDR3 spans 15 amino acids. The V end was cut by 7 bases, the J end by 3 bases, with 18 bases between. The CDR3 here is CASTQTGGRYYGYTF. The CDR3 nucleotides read TGTGCCAGCACCCAGACGGGGGGGCGGTACTATGGCTACACCTTC.

The gene calls are TRBV28 and TRBJ2-7; 10 bases are a match to TRBD1. The CDR3 extends over 13 amino acids. Germline V gene sequence: CDR1 MDHEN, CDR2 SYDVKM. After removal of 6 bases from V and 5 bases from J, the junction contained 4 bases not matched to a gene. The CDR3 nucleotides are TGTGCCAGCAGGCGACAGGGGGCAAACGAGCAGTACTTC. It is translated as CASRRQGANEQYF.

As to this clone: At one end, the junction sequence differs from germline, possibly due to a read error. The genes are TRBV18 and TRBJ2-4, with 10 bases identical to TRBD1. The CDR3 has 17 residues. The germline V gene encodes CDR1 KGHSH and CDR2 LQKENI. CDR3 nucleotide sequence: TGTGCCAGCGCACCTAAACCGCCCGGGACAGGGGAAAACATTCAGTACTTC. Translation: CASAPKPPGTGENIQYF.

This chain uses TRBV11-2 with TRBJ2-7; D is ambiguous. The CDR3 totals 13 residues. The V end lost 1 base, the J end lost 4 bases, and 8 bases lay between the germline ends. In germline, CDR1 is SGHAT, CDR2 FQNNGV. The CDR3 DNA follows: TGTGCCAGCAGCTTAGGCCCTAGATACGAGCAGTACTTC. As protein: CASSLGPRYEQYF. Full variable domain (outside the CDR3, taken from reference TRBV11-2 and TRBJ2-7): EAGVAQSPRYKIIEKRQSVAFWCNPISGHATLYWYQQILGQGPKLLIQFQNNGVVDDSQLPKDRFSAERLKGVDSTLKIQPAKLEDSAVYLCASSLGPRYEQYFGPGTRLTVT.

The sample holds one count of this clone. V usage is TRBV18 and J usage is TRBJ2-5, with TRBD2 as a possible D gene (6 bases). The CDR3 is 13 residues long. CDR1 and CDR2 from the germline V gene are KGHSH and LQKENI. The V gene lost 3 bases and the J gene lost 3 bases, with 8 bases spanning the gap. CDR3 residues: CASSPGEEETQYF. The CDR3 DNA follows: TGTGCCAGCTCACCGGGGGAGGAAGAGACCCAGTACTTC.

The chain links TRBV7-8 to TRBJ1-1; 11 bases align to TRBD1. Trimming at V came to 8 bases and at J to 5 bases, leaving 4 bases not matched to a gene. The V gene's germline CDR1 is SGHVS and CDR2 FQNEAQ. There are 13 residues in the CDR3. CDR3: CASGTGGWTEAFF. As DNA, the CDR3 is TGTGCCAGCGGGACAGGGGGATGGACTGAAGCTTTCTTT.

This rearrangement joins TRBV20-1 to TRBJ2-1; 15 bases are shared with TRBD2. The V segment lost 3 bases and the J segment 5 bases; nucleotides outside the gene matches: 5. The CDR3 runs to 16 residues. Germline V CDR1 and CDR2: DFQATT, SNEGSKA (reference sequence). The CDR3 DNA is TGCAGTGCTAGTAGCGGGACTAGCGGGGGGAACAATGAGCAGTTCTTC. This encodes CSASSGTSGGNNEQFF.

This chain connects TRBV27 to TRBJ2-2; 8 positions match TRBD1. The CDR3 totals 16 residues. Germline V CDR1 and CDR2: MNHEY, SMNVEV (reference sequence). The trim removed 5 bases at V and 0 bases at J, leaving 5 bases unmatched. CDR3 coding DNA: TGTGCCAGCAGTCTAGGACAGGGTCCGAACACCGGGGAGCTGTTTTTT. Its translation is CASSLGQGPNTGELFF.

This rearrangement joins TRBV5-1 to TRBJ2-3, with 8 nucleotides matching TRBD1. CDR1 and CDR2 (germline): SGHRS, YFSETQ. The J segment lost 1 base and the V segment lost 4 bases, leaving 5 bases of the junction unmatched. CDR3 length equals 15 residues. Here the CDR3 reads CASSTGQEGTDTQYF. The CDR3 nucleotides are TGCGCCAGCAGCACGGGACAGGAGGGCACAGATACGCAGTATTTT. The variable domain in full, completed from reference TRBV5-1 and TRBJ2-3, reads KAGVTQTPRYLIKTRGQQVTLSCSPISGHRSVSWYQQTPGQGLQFLFEYFSETQRNKGNFPGRFSGRQFSNSRSEMNVSTLELGDSALYLCASSTGQEGTDTQYFGPGTRLTVL.

V gene TRBV7-3 combines with J gene TRBJ2-2; 9 nucleotides line up with TRBD2. Germline V gene sequence: CDR1 SGHTA, CDR2 FQGTGA. The ends lost 5 bases at V and 3 bases at J; junction bases unmatched: 7. The CDR3 has 16 residues. The CDR3 spells CASSIQAGGDTGELFF. As DNA, the CDR3 is TGTGCCAGCAGCATTCAAGCGGGAGGAGACACCGGGGAGCTGTTTTTT.

The chain combines TRBV13 with TRBJ2-3; 9 bases fit TRBD1. The CDR3 loop spans 16 amino acids. Germline CDR1 PRHDT, CDR2 FYEKMQ (reference sequence). With 5 bases clipped from V and 2 bases from J, the junction kept 8 bases outside the gene matches. The CDR3 region has the DNA TGTGCCAGCAGCCTATCAAGGGACAGGGTCACAGATACGCAGTATTTT. This translates into CASSLSRDRVTDTQYF.

The V and J genes are TRBV7-8 and TRBJ1-2; no clear D gene. CDR3 length: 13 residues. The V end was cut by 0 bases, the J end by 3 bases, with 5 bases between. Germline CDR1 SGHVS, CDR2 FQNEAQ. CDR3 sequence (DNA): TGTGCCAGCAGCTTAGCTCCAGACTATGGCTACACCTTC. Amino acids: CASSLAPDYGYTF.

A note on this clone: This sample includes further DNA sequences coding for the same CDR3. This chain connects TRBV28 to TRBJ1-2; TRBD1 matches 7 bases. With 7 bases clipped from V and 4 bases from J, the junction kept 21 bases outside the gene matches. The CDR3 spans 18 residues. CDR1 and CDR2 from the germline V gene are MDHEN and SYDVKM. The DNA for the CDR3 is TGTGCCAGCACCCGAGGGAACCGGGGGCAGGGGGGAAGCTATGGCTACACCTTC. Translated, it gives CASTRGNRGQGGSYGYTF.

The genes are TRBV14 and TRBJ2-7; TRBD2 agrees at 11 bases. Germline CDR1 and CDR2: SGHDN and FVKESK. V lost 4 bases, J lost 5 bases, and 1 base stayed unmatched. The CDR3 has 13 residues. The CDR3 region is CASSRGLADEQYF. CDR3 nucleotides: TGTGCCAGCAGCCGGGGACTAGCGGACGAGCAGTACTTC.

The rearrangement uses TRBV24-1 and TRBJ2-1; 9 nucleotides line up with TRBD1. The CDR3 runs to 15 residues. Germline lookup yields CDR1 KGHDR and CDR2 SFDVKD. V was clipped by 5 bases and J by 8 bases; unmatched bases: 9. Here the CDR3 DNA reads TGTGCCACCAGTGTCTCGGGACAGGGTTTTGATGAGCAGTTCTTC. Protein sequence: CATSVSGQGFDEQFF.

This clone was observed a single time. The chain uses TRBV9 and TRBJ1-4, with a possible D match to TRBD1 (5 bases). The length of the CDR3 is 14 residues. The V and J ends lost 4 bases and 7 bases respectively, with 14 bases between them. The germline CDR1 and CDR2 sequences are SGDLS and YYNGEE. The CDR3 nucleotides are TGTGCCAGCAGCCAAACTGGGGCAGGTGAAAAACTGTTTTTT. It specifies CASSQTGAGEKLFF.

V gene TRBV5-6 combines with J gene TRBJ2-2; D may be TRBD2 (6 bases). Trimming removed 1 base from V and 2 bases from J, with 12 bases in between. This CDR3 comprises 16 residues. CDR1 is SGHDT and CDR2 is YYEEEE in the germline V gene. DNA of the CDR3: TGTGCCAGCAGCTTGTGGAAGGGAGGAAACACCGGGGAGCTGTTTTTT. Its translation is CASSLWKGGNTGELFF.